This T cell receptor (beta chain) emerged from a study of cytomegalovirus exposure and HLA in healthy donors. Germline V CDR1 and CDR2: LGHNT, FRNRAP. The CDR3 contains 19 residues. Trimming took 2 bases from V and 3 from J; bases not matched to a gene: 12. The PCR used 60 Vbeta and 13 Jbeta primers. TCRdb's table, derived via immunoSEQ multiplex PCR, lists solely in-frame clones and lacks some. The top ten clones hold roughly 5% of a sample with about 140,000 clones, around 87% of them seen once. This sequence originates from a woman aged 25 to 45 in good health and CMV-seronegative. Sequences were obtained from PBMCs. V usage is TRBV12-5 and J usage is TRBJ2-2; 10 positions match TRBD2. CDR3 sequence: CASGLSVAGGDVDTGELFF. CDR3 nucleotide sequence: TGTGCTAGTGGTTTGTCAGTAGCGGGAGGTGACGTGGACACCGGGGAGCTGTTTTTT.